This note documents a single T cell receptor (beta chain) sequence. This entry is derived from a study of blood T cell repertoires in COVID-19. The V and J ends lost 7 bases and 5 bases respectively, with 13 bases between them. From germline, CDR1 is LNHDA and CDR2 SQIVND (reference sequence). The CDR3 consists of 13 residues. TCRdb's table, derived via immunoSEQ multiplex PCR, lists solely in-frame clones and lacks some. Found here are roughly 390,000 clones, 75% to 90% of them singletons; the top ten hold more than 3%. The J gene is TRBJ2-3, the V gene TRBV19; TRBD2 might be the D (5 bases). The TCR was taken from a young woman with acute or convalescent COVID-19. The sample was peripheral blood. The CDR3 region has the DNA TGTGCCAGTATTAAGAGGGAGAAAGATACGCAGTATTTT. It encodes CASIKREKDTQYF.